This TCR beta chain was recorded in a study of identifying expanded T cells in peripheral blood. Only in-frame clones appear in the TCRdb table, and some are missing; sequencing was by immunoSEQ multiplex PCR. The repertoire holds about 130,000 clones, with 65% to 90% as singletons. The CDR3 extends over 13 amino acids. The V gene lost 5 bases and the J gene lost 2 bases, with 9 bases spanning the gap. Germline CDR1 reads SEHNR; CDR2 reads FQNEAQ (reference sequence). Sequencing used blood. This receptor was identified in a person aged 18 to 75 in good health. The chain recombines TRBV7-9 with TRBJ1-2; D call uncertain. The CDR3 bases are TGTGCCAGCAGCCCACAGAGGAACTATGGCTACACCTTC. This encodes CASSPQRNYGYTF.